The present T cell receptor beta chain was sequenced within a study of blood T cell repertoires in COVID-19. Whole-study context: Collection of acute and convalescent COVID-19 samples took place in the United States, Italy and Spain. From T cells, B-cell-depleted T cells, or PBMCs came the material, which was cDNA or gDNA.

CDR3 size: 14 residues. V was shortened by 7 bases and J by 0 bases, with 12 bases between the two germline ends. Germline assignment: CDR1 SNHLY and CDR2 FYNNEI. In this sample, this clone turned up a few times. Authors' analysis steps: Amplification of reference gene primers was used by the study to estimate nucleated cell counts. TCRdb's copy holds only in-frame clones and misses some; the assay was immunoSEQ multiplex PCR. That table gives V, J and clone size, and the DNA gave D and trimming. The profile covers approximately 150,000 clones, with roughly nine tenths appearing a single time and about 18% taken by the ten largest.

This TCR derives from a man aged 60-69 years with active or convalescent COVID-19. What was sequenced was peripheral blood. The chain links TRBV2 to TRBJ1-2; tentative D call: TRBD1 (6 bases). The CDR3 region has the DNA TGTGCCAGCACGGTACAGGGAGCTAACTATGGCTACACCTTC. Residues: CASTVQGANYGYTF.